The sequence of this T cell receptor (beta chain) was determined in a study of response to subunit inactivated influenza vaccine. Study-wide results and limits: Each seasonal influenza vaccination recruits few new T cells, the authors suggested.

TCRdb fed the RT-PCR reads into MiXCR, producing one record per CDR3 protein. The table records about 800,000 distinct CDR3 sequences, roughly 20% of them present only once. In this sample, this clonotype turned up a few times. Its antigen remains unidentified. The CDR3 extends over 15 amino acids. Between the trimmed V and J ends, which lost 3 bases and 10 bases, there was a span of 16 bases. Germline lookup yields CDR1 SEHNR and CDR2 FQNEAQ (reference sequence). Here the sequenced sample was PBMCs from blood, taken roughly 5 days after vaccination. The chain employs TRBV7-9 and TRBJ1-6, with D unresolved. This receptor was identified in a man aged 45 to 65 who received an inactivated influenza vaccine. The CDR3 coding sequence is TGTGCCAGCAGCTTGGCCGAGACAATTGGGTCACCCCTCCACTTT. Amino acids: CASSLAETIGSPLHF.